These 8 T cell receptor beta chains were all obtained from the same sample, sequenced in a study of control samples from healthy donors and cancer patients (TCRdb year 2020). The library relied on the immunoSEQ multiplex PCR assay. The source is immuneACCESS, and TCRdb retained only in-frame sequences with V and J called. Part of the clones is not carried over; for the studies checked, unresolved V genes explain less than half of this, and the remainder is unexplained. The sample records 150,000 to 200,000 clones, 75% to 95% of which are singletons. Clones ranked in the top ten supply approximately 2% of the sample. The sample taken for sequencing was blood. These receptor sequences come from a woman aged 40 to 49 in good health.

The chain recombines TRBV11-2 with TRBJ1-2; TRBD1 might be the D (5 bases). V dropped 3 bases and J dropped 8 bases, with 16 bases sitting between them. CDR3 length: 14 residues. The germline CDR1 and CDR2 sequences are SGHAT and FQNNGV. In DNA form, the CDR3 reads TGTGCCAGCAGCTTGGGTCAGGGCCCTTGGGGCTACACCTTC. Residues: CASSLGQGPWGYTF.

The chain couples TRBV9 to TRBJ2-7, with 9 bases identical to TRBD2. V shed 3 bases, J shed 6 bases, and the junction held 10 bases outside the gene matches. Germline lookup yields CDR1 SGDLS and CDR2 YYNGEE. CDR3 length: 15 amino acids. CDR3 protein: CASSAFPGLAGEQYF. The CDR3 bases are TGTGCCAGCAGCGCCTTTCCGGGACTAGCTGGCGAGCAGTACTTC.

The chain carries TRBV24-1 and TRBJ1-5; 10 bases line up with TRBD1. V dropped 3 bases and J dropped 2; count of bases not matched to a gene: 6. This CDR3 is built from 17 residues. The germline V gene encodes CDR1 KGHDR and CDR2 SFDVKD. In nucleotides, the CDR3 is TGTGCCACCAGTGATCTACTCGACAGGGGGCGCAATCAGCCCCAGCATTTT. Amino acid sequence: CATSDLLDRGRNQPQHF.

The chain has TRBV3-1 (or the pseudogene TRBV3-2) and TRBJ2-7; 9 nucleotides match TRBD2. J gave up 2 bases and V 4 bases, and 12 bases lay outside the gene matches. Germline V gives CDR1 LGHDT, CDR2 YNNKEL (reference sequence). The length of the CDR3 is 17 residues. CDR3 bases: TGTGCCAGCAGCCCTCACGGGTTGGTAGCGGGGGCCTACGAGCAGTACTTC. Protein product: CASSPHGLVAGAYEQYF.

The J gene is TRBJ2-3, the V gene TRBV19; D possibly corresponds to TRBD2 (6 bases). The length of the CDR3 is 14 residues. CDR1 LNHDA and CDR2 SQIVND come from the germline V gene (reference sequence). The V end was cut by 1 base, the J end by 1 base, with 6 bases between. Here the CDR3 DNA reads TGTGCCAGTAGTATAGCGGGGGGCACAGATACGCAGTATTTT. This sequence encodes CASSIAGGTDTQYF.

The chain links TRBV4-1 to TRBJ2-7; TRBD1 agrees at 9 bases. The V gene's germline CDR1 is MGHRA and CDR2 YSYEKL. With V trimmed by 3 bases and J by 0 bases, 3 bases remained unmatched. The CDR3 is 15 amino acids. Written as DNA, the CDR3 is TGCGCCAGCAGCCACGGACAGGGGATCTCCTACGAGCAGTACTTC. It is translated as CASSHGQGISYEQYF.

The rearrangement links TRBV19 to TRBJ1-1; 9 bases are a match to TRBD1. Germline CDR1 is LNHDA and CDR2 is SQIVND (reference sequence). J gave up 4 bases and V 4 bases, and 13 bases lay outside the gene matches. CDR3 length: 17 amino acids. The DNA for the CDR3 is TGTGCCAGTAGTACCCACCCAAACAGGGGGCTGAGCACTGAAGCTTTCTTT. Protein: CASSTHPNRGLSTEAFF.

The chain links TRBV6-5 to TRBJ2-3; 11 bases map to TRBD1. After removal of 6 bases from V and 6 bases from J, the junction contained 5 bases not matched to a gene. CDR1 and CDR2 from the germline V gene are MNHEY and SVGAGI. The CDR3 extends over 14 amino acids. CDR3 residues: CASSGQGAVDTQYF. DNA of the CDR3: TGTGCCAGCAGCGGACAGGGGGCTGTCGATACGCAGTATTTT.